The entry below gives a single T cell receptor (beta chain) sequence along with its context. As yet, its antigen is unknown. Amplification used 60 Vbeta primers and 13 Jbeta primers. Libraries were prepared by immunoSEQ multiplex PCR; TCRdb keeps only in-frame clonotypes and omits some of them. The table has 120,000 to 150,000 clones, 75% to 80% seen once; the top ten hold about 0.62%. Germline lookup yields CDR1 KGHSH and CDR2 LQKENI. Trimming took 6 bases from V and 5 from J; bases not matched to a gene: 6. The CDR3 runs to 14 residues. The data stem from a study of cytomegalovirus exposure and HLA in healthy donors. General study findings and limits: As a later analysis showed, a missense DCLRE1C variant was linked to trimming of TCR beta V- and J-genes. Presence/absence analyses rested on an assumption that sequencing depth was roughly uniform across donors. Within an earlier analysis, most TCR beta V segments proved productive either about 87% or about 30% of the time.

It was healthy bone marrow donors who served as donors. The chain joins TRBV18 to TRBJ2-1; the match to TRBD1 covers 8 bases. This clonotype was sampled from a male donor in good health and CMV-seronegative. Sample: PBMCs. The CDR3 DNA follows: TGTGCCAGCTCCCCCGGGACAGGAAACAATGAGCAGTTCTTC. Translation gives CASSPGTGNNEQFF.